Listed below are T cell receptor beta chains from one sample, sequenced in a study of blood T cell repertoires in COVID-19. Using immunoSEQ multiplex PCR, the repertoire was profiled, and TCRdb retains in-frame clones only, with some absent. The sample holds 99,000 or so clones, 85% to 90% seen once. Input material: peripheral blood. The receptors come from a man aged 50 to 59 with acute or convalescent COVID-19. CDR3s include the opening cysteine and the closing phenylalanine or tryptophan. Each record gives: clone size, D gene, V gene, J gene, CDR3 protein, CDR3 DNA. The D gene is left open where the match is weak. Rows give clone size only sometimes, using once, few, many, or a class for an expanded clone.

size: NA; D: TRBD2; V: TRBV29-1; J: TRBJ2-3; CDR3: CSASGTSGRNTDTQYF; DNA: TGCAGCGCGAGCGGGACTAGCGGGAGGAACACAGATACGCAGTATTTT
size: NA; D: TRBD2; V: TRBV19; J: TRBJ2-4; CDR3: CASSRLAENIQYF; DNA: TGTGCCAGTAGTAGGCTAGCGGAAAACATTCAGTACTTC
size: few; D: TRBD1; V: TRBV10-1; J: TRBJ2-1; CDR3: CASSGGTGGGEREWNEQFF; DNA: TGCGCCAGCAGTGGAGGGACAGGGGGTGGAGAGCGGGAGTGGAATGAGCAGTTCTTC
size: once; D: NA; V: TRBV28; J: TRBJ2-6; CDR3: CASSQGGAGANVLTF; DNA: TGTGCCAGCAGTCAAGGGGGTGCCGGGGCCAACGTCCTGACTTTC
size: NA; D: TRBD1; V: TRBV9; J: TRBJ1-5; CDR3: CASSEGQGGQPQHF; DNA: TGTGCCAGCAGCGAAGGGCAGGGGGGTCAGCCCCAGCATTTT
size: NA; D: TRBD1; V: TRBV28; J: TRBJ2-7; CDR3: CASRRGQGAIQARSEQYF; DNA: TGTGCCAGCAGACGCGGACAGGGGGCGATACAGGCGAGGAGCGAGCAGTACTTC
size: NA; D: NA; V: TRBV28; J: TRBJ1-2; CDR3: CASSPIDPVGVGGYTF; DNA: TGTGCCAGCAGTCCCATCGACCCCGTCGGGGTTGGTGGCTACACCTTC
size: NA; D: TRBD1; V: TRBV27; J: TRBJ1-5; CDR3: CASRDRGYNQPQHF; DNA: TGTGCCAGCCGGGACAGGGGATATAATCAGCCCCAGCATTTT
size: NA; D: NA; V: TRBV7-9; J: TRBJ1-1; CDR3: CASSLQGGVVTEAFF; DNA: TGTGCCAGCAGCTTACAAGGGGGGGTCGTCACTGAAGCTTTCTTT
size: NA; D: TRBD1; V: TRBV27; J: TRBJ2-6; CDR3: CASSLRQGAGANVLTF; DNA: TGTGCCAGCAGTTTAAGGCAGGGGGCCGGGGCCAACGTCCTGACTTTC
size: NA; D: NA; V: TRBV19; J: TRBJ2-3; CDR3: CASSIERDTQYF; DNA: TGTGCCAGTAGTATAGAGAGAGATACGCAGTATTTT